This T cell receptor beta chain comes out of a study of circulating tumor DNA in untreated peripheral T-cell lymphoma. Worth noting for this clone: What it binds is not known. Germline is not matched at one junction end, which may reflect a read error.

Whole-study results and caveats: Tumor-specific clonotypes: identified in about four fifths of patients, 85% to 90% of baseline tissues.

Sequenced by immunoSEQ multiplex PCR; TCRdb stores in-frame clones only, minus some. The table lists approximately 1,900 clones, about 87% of them singletons. Tumor tissue was collected at baseline, before treatment began. The sequence came from a human donor with peripheral T-cell lymphoma. Material for sequencing was tumor tissue.

DNA of the CDR3: TGTGCCATCAGTGAAGGGGTACGGAGGAATTCACCCCTCCACTTT. Amino acid sequence: CAISEGVRRNSPLHF. This rearrangement joins TRBV6-1 to TRBJ1-6; possibly TRBD1 for D (5 bases). The germline V gene has CDR1 MNHNS and CDR2 SASEGT. The CDR3 covers 15 residues.